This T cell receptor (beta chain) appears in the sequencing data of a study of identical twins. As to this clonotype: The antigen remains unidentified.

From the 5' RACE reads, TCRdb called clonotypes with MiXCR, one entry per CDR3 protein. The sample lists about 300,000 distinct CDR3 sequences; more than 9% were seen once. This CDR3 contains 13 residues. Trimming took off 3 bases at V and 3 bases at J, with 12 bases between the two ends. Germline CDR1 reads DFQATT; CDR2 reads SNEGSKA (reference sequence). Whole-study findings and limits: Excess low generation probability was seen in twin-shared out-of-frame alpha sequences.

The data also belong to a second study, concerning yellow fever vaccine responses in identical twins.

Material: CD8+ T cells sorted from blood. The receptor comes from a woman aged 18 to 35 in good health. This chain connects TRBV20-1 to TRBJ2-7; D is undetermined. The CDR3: CSASSGRDYEQYV. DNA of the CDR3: TGCAGTGCTAGCTCTGGCAGAGACTACGAGCAGTACGTC.